This T cell receptor (beta chain) was observed in a study of molecular identifiers for immune sequencing clone quantification. The CDR3 has 12 amino acids. The V end lost 0 bases, the J end lost 3 bases, and 0 bases lay between the germline ends. Isolation of naive CD8 T cells was achieved by sorting on a CD8+CD4-CCR7+CD45RA+ phenotype. The sample holds many counts of this clonotype. From the PCR reads, TCRdb called clonotypes with MiXCR, one entry per CDR3 protein. The sample gives some 100,000 distinct CDR3 sequences, about 35% of which show up once; around 4.2% is in the top ten. The V gene is TRBV12-3 or TRBV12-4, the J gene TRBJ2-1, with D unclear. The sequencing input was naive CD8+ T cells from blood, with Jurkat cell RNA spiked in. Noted subset: FACS-sorted CD8+CD4-CCR7+CD45RA+ naive T cells. The receptor was derived from a human donor in good health. Some libraries in this study had Jurkat cell RNA spiked in. The CDR3 loop is CASSLAYNEQFF. CDR3 bases: TGTGCCAGCAGTTTAGCCTACAATGAGCAGTTCTTC.